This T cell receptor beta chain was observed in a study of prognosis after radiotherapy for stage I lung cancer. Study details: The non-small cell lung cancer patients were all regarded as unsuitable for surgery on medical grounds. Findings of the study overall: Median unique TCR clones dropped from around 10,000 to 6,500 after stereotactic body radiation therapy. The authors reported that TRBV and TRBJ gene usage differed between patients with and without metastases.

This clonotype was counted many times. Antigen unknown. Genomic DNA was subjected to two-round multiplex PCR for amplification of TCR beta CDR3. TRBV and TRBJ genes each had their own specific primers in first-round PCR. TCRdb analysed the multiplex PCR reads with MiXCR anew, one entry per CDR3 protein. The sample includes about 23,000 distinct CDR3 sequences, approximately 45% of them seen just once. The CDR3 spans 15 residues. Trimming removed 2 bases from V and 3 bases from J; junction bases left unmatched: 5. CDR1 SGHDN and CDR2 FVKESK come from the germline V gene. The rearrangement uses TRBV14 and TRBJ1-2; 8 bases align to TRBD1. This TCR came from a donor over 45 with non-small cell lung cancer. Source: PBMCs, taken before or after stereotactic body radiation therapy (not recorded which). CDR3 DNA: TGTGCCAGCAGCCAAATCGGACAGGGCGACTATGGCTACACCTTC. It is translated as CASSQIGQGDYGYTF.